This T cell receptor (beta chain) was documented in a study of blood T cell repertoires in COVID-19 (dated by TCRdb to the early 2020s). For the study in its entirety: Samples from collaborators originated in the United States, Italy and Spain and spanned both the acute and convalescent phases of COVID-19. Subjects who had been exposed to COVID-19, were actively infected with it, or had recovered from it provided the deeply sampled blood TCRbeta repertoires that made up the dataset. Nearly every sample came with metadata listing a de-identified subject ID, COVID-19 status, age in years and sex. Samples came from the ongoing ImmuneRACE study (first 160 participants) plus 1,254 subjects from 6 global collaborators. Where HLA class I and class II types were available, the types were taken from metadata supplied by the sample provider, not from assay-based typing. The repertoires were made available in a free public database intended to serve as a resource for research on the immune response to SARS-CoV-2. The material from the prospective study consisted of cDNA or gDNA derived from T cells, B-cell-depleted T cells, or PBMCs. Overall study results and their limits: The amount of clinical and demographic metadata varied by source and participant and was provided uncurated.

CDR1 and CDR2 (GTSNPN, SVGIG) derive from the germline V gene (reference sequence). Trimming takes 5 bases from V and 10 bases from J, and the germline ends sit 18 bases apart. The CDR3 covers 14 residues, taking in both the cysteine and the phenylalanine. Only CDR3 DNA remains: 42 bases, in frame from the first base. TCRbeta CDR3 regions were amplified from genomic DNA by means of the immunoSEQ Assay, a bias-controlled multiplex PCR. In the original analysis: The number of nucleated cells in each sample was estimated by amplification of reference gene primers within the assay. To quantify the absolute abundance of each unique TCRbeta CDR3 rearrangement, sequence reads were collapsed and filtered. For each sample, productive Simpson clonality was calculated as the square root of Simpson's diversity index over productive rearrangements. The clones in this table, taken by TCRdb from immuneACCESS, are in-frame only. Not every clone is retained; where verified, under half of the shortfall comes from an unresolved V gene, and the cause of the rest is unknown. V and J calls and clone size are as listed in that table; D and trimming were resolved from the DNA. This sample gives roughly 330,000 clones in total; more than 75% of them show up just once. The ten largest clones add up to approximately 5% of the sample.

Participants in the prospective study were enrolled through a virtual design, were aged about 18 to 90 years, and lived in approximately 24 United States geographic areas. In the prospective study, cohorts were assigned on the basis of participant-reported clinical history obtained from a screening survey and a study questionnaire. ImmuneRACE Cohort 3 recovered participants were defined by two consecutive negative NP/OP PCR tests, healthcare professional clearance, or symptom resolution. In the prospective study, whole blood, serum and a nasopharyngeal or oropharyngeal swab were collected from each participant by mobile phlebotomists. Additional blood draws and questionnaires over an approximately two-month period could optionally be provided by prospective study participants. Prospective study blood samples were shipped either frozen or at room temperature before DNA extraction. On this clone itself: It has no known antigen specificity. No much larger clonotype is one base removed from it; base qualities were not supplied.

Sequencing used PBMCs or T cells enriched from blood (not recorded which). Recombination connected TRBV30 to TRBJ1-6; the D segment cannot be called with confidence. This receptor was obtained from a woman in her 30s who had recovered from COVID-19. Here the CDR3 is given as CAWDVPGGWSPLHF. The sequence in DNA is TGTGCCTGGGACGTCCCGGGAGGGTGGTCACCCCTCCACTTT.